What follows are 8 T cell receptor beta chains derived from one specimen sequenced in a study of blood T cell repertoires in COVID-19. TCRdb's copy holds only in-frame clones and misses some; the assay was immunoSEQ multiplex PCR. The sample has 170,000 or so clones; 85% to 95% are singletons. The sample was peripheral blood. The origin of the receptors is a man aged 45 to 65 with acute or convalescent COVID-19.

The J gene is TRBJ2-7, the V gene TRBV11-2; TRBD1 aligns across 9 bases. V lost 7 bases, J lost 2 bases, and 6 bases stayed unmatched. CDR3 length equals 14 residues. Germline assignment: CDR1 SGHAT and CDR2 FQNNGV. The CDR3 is CASKLGTGPYEQYF. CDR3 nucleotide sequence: TGTGCCAGCAAGCTTGGGACAGGGCCCTACGAGCAGTACTTC.

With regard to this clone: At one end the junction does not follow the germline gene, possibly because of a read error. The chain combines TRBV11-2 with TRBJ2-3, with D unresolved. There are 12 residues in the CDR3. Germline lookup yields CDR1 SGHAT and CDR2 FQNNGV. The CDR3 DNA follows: TGTGCCAGCAGCTATAGCAGAGATACGCAGTATTTT. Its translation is CASSYSRDTQYF.

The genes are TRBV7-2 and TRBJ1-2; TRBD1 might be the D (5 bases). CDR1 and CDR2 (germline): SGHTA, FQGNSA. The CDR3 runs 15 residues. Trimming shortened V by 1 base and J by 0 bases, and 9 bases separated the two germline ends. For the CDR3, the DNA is TGTGCCAGCAGCTTAGATGACAGACCTAACTATGGCTACACCTTC. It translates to CASSLDDRPNYGYTF.

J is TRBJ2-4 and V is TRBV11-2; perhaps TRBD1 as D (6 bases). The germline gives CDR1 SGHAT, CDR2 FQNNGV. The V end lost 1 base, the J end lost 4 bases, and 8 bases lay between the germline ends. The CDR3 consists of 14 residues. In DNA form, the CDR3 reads TGTGCCAGCAGCTTAGGGACAGTAAAAAACATTCAGTACTTC. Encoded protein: CASSLGTVKNIQYF. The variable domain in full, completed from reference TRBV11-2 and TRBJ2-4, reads EAGVAQSPRYKIIEKRQSVAFWCNPISGHATLYWYQQILGQGPKLLIQFQNNGVVDDSQLPKDRFSAERLKGVDSTLKIQPAKLEDSAVYLCASSLGTVKNIQYFGAGTRLSVL.

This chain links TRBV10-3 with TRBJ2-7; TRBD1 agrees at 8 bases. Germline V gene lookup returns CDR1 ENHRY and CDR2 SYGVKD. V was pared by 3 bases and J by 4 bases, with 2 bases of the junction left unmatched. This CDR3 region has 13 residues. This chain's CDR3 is CAISEGQGYEQYF. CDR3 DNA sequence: TGTGCCATCAGTGAAGGACAGGGTTACGAGCAGTACTTC.

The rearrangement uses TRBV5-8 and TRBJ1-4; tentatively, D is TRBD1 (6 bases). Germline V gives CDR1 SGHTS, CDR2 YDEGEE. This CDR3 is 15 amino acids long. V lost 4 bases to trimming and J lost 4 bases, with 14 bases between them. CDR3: CASSGWTASNEKLFF. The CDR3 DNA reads TGTGCCAGCAGCGGATGGACAGCAAGTAATGAAAAACTGTTTTTT. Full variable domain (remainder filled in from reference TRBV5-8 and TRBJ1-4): EAGVTQSPTHLIKTRGQQATLRCSPISGHTSVYWYQQALGLGLQFLLWYDEGEERNRGNFPPRFSGRQFPNYSSELNVNALELEDSALYLCASSGWTASNEKLFFGSGTQLSVL.

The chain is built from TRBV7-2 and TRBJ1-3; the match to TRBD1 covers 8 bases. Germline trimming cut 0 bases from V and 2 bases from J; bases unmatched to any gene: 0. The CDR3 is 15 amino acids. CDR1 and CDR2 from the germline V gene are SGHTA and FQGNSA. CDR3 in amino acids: CASSLADRAGNTIYF. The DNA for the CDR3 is TGTGCCAGCAGCTTAGCGGACAGGGCTGGAAACACCATATATTTT.

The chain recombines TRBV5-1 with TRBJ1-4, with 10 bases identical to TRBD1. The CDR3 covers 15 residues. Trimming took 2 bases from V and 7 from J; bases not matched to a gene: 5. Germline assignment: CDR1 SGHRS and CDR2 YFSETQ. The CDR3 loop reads CASSFSGTGVEKLFF. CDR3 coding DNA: TGCGCCAGCAGCTTCTCCGGGACAGGGGTTGAAAAACTGTTTTTT.